These 12 T cell receptor beta chains were sequenced from one sample in a study. Cells sorted as Tregs were CD4+, CD25+ and CD127-/low. TCRdb redid the calling of the 5' RACE reads with MiXCR, one entry per CDR3 protein. Counted here are 12,000 or so distinct CDR3 sequences, 51% occurring once; the ten biggest clones make up approximately 12%. Sequences were obtained from tumor-infiltrating Tregs sorted from the breast tumor. Receptors originate from a female donor with breast cancer.

This clonotype was counted a few times. V and J are TRBV2 and TRBJ2-3; 8 bases align to TRBD1. From germline, CDR1 is SNHLY and CDR2 FYNNEI. With 5 bases clipped from V and 0 bases from J, the junction kept 1 base outside the gene matches. The CDR3 consists of 14 residues. The CDR3 DNA follows: TGTGCCAGCAGTTGGACAGGGAGCACAGATACGCAGTATTTT. It yields the protein CASSWTGSTDTQYF.

The genes are TRBV20-1 and TRBJ2-1; perhaps TRBD1 as D (5 bases). Germline CDR1 is DFQATT and CDR2 is SNEGSKA (reference sequence). CDR3 length equals 14 residues. V was trimmed by 6 bases and J by 2 bases, leaving 14 bases between them. DNA of the CDR3: TGCAGTGCCGAACAGGTTGGAGCCTACAATGAGCAGTTCTTC. It encodes CSAEQVGAYNEQFF.

This clonotype was seen only once. The gene calls are TRBV4-1 and TRBJ2-7, with TRBD2 identical over 7 bases. The CDR3 totals 14 residues. CDR1 MGHRA and CDR2 YSYEKL come from the germline V gene. Germline trimming cut 3 bases from V and 4 bases from J; bases unmatched to any gene: 6. CDR3 nucleotides: TGCGCCAGCAGCCAGGCCGGGACTACATACGAGCAGTACGTC. Its protein product is CASSQAGTTYEQYV.

About this clonotype itself: One end of the junction varies from germline; a read error may be responsible. The chain combines TRBV29-1 with TRBJ2-5, with a weak D call TRBD2 (5 bases). Germline CDR1 reads SQVTM; CDR2 reads ANQGSEA. The CDR3 has 11 residues. The CDR3, as DNA: TGCAGCGGATACGGGAAAGAGACCCTGTACTTC. This translates into CSGYGKETLYF.

This chain links TRBV20-1 with TRBJ2-1, with D possibly being TRBD1 or TRBD2 (5 bases each). CDR3 size: 14 residues. CDR1 and CDR2 from the germline V gene are DFQATT and SNEGSKA (reference sequence). V dropped 3 bases and J dropped 5 bases, with 14 bases sitting between them. CDR3 bases: TGCAGTGCTAGTCGGGACCCTATAAACAATGAGCAGTTCTTC. Amino acid sequence: CSASRDPINNEQFF.

A remark on this clonotype: The CDR3 does not close with the conserved phenylalanine or tryptophan, likely indicating a read error. The rearrangement uses TRBV7-2 and TRBJ1-3; D not resolved. Germline V lookup: CDR1 SGHTA, CDR2 FQGNSA. The V and J ends lost 0 bases and 6 bases respectively, with 9 bases between them. This CDR3 region has 14 residues. The CDR3 is CASSLAGPENTIYL. DNA for the CDR3: TGTGCCAGCAGCTTAGCAGGGCCGGAAAACACCATATATCTT.

The chain uses TRBV7-2 and TRBJ2-3; D not resolved. V was cut by 4 bases and J by 6 bases, with 17 bases left in between. Germline CDR1 SGHTA, CDR2 FQGNSA. This CDR3 is built from 15 residues. The CDR3 region is CASSSDPGFFDTQYF. For the CDR3, the DNA is TGTGCCAGCAGCTCGGACCCGGGTTTTTTTGATACGCAGTATTTT. Full variable domain (rest looked up from reference TRBV7-2 and TRBJ2-3): GAGVSQSPSNKVTEKGKDVELRCDPISGHTALYWYRQSLGQGLEFLIYFQGNSAPDKSGLPSDRFSAERTGGSVSTLTIQRTQQEDSAVYLCASSSDPGFFDTQYFGPGTRLTVL.

The CDR3 DNA is TGCGCCAGCAGCCTTAACTACAATGAGCAGTTCTTC. It translates to CASSLNYNEQFF. The genes are TRBV5-1 and TRBJ2-1; no definite D call. Germline loops: CDR1 SGHRS, CDR2 YFSETQ. The CDR3 spans 12 residues. The V end lost 4 bases, the J end lost 3 bases, and 5 bases lay between the germline ends. The variable domain in full, with the rest retrieved from reference TRBV5-1 and TRBJ2-1, is KAGVTQTPRYLIKTRGQQVTLSCSPISGHRSVSWYQQTPGQGLQFLFEYFSETQRNKGNFPGRFSGRQFSNSRSEMNVSTLELGDSALYLCASSLNYNEQFFGPGTRLTVL.

This clonotype was seen a handful of times. The V call is TRBV12-3 or TRBV12-4, the J call TRBJ1-2, with a weak D call TRBD1 (5 bases). CDR3 length: 13 residues. Trimming removed 3 bases at V and 5 bases at J, with 10 bases between. The CDR3 DNA follows: TGTGCCAGCAGTTTCAGGGTAAAGTATGGCTACACCTTC. This sequence encodes CASSFRVKYGYTF.

Judged by abundance, this clonotype is medium-sized. This chain links TRBV7-9 with TRBJ1-1; no clear D. V lost 5 bases and J lost 6, with 16 bases in between. Germline V CDR1 and CDR2: SEHNR, FQNEAQ (reference sequence). This CDR3 spans 14 amino acids. DNA for the CDR3: TGTGCCAGCAGCGGCCTGGTCCGTTGGCCTGAAGCTTTCTTT. Amino acid sequence: CASSGLVRWPEAFF. Variable domain in full (rest from reference TRBV7-9 and TRBJ1-1): DTGVSQNPRHKITKRGQNVTFRCDPISEHNRLYWYRQTLGQGPEFLTYFQNEAQLEKSRLLSDRFSAERPKGSFSTLEIQRTEQGDSAMYLCASSGLVRWPEAFFGQGTRLTVV.

This chain uses TRBV12-3 or TRBV12-4 with TRBJ2-5; weak D call: TRBD2 (5 bases). The CDR3 consists of 13 residues. V was shortened by 1 base and J by 5 bases, with 8 bases between the two germline ends. Here the CDR3 DNA reads TGTGCCAGCAGTTTAGAAGCGGCGGAGACCCAGTACTTC. Translated: CASSLEAAETQYF.

The J gene is TRBJ2-5, the V gene TRBV4-3, with D possibly matching TRBD1 (6 bases). V lost 0 bases to trimming and J lost 2 bases, with 13 bases between them. There are 16 residues in the CDR3. Germline V CDR1 and CDR2: LGHNA, YSLEER. The CDR3: CASSQDSGRGQETQYF. The CDR3 DNA is TGCGCCAGCAGCCAAGATTCTGGCAGGGGACAAGAGACCCAGTACTTC.